This T cell receptor beta chain was retrieved from a study of cytomegalovirus exposure and HLA in healthy donors. Deletions cut 4 bases from V and 3 bases from J, with 16 bases between. The V gene's germline CDR1 is MDHEN and CDR2 SYDVKM. The CDR3 consists of 15 residues. Both 60 Vbeta primers and 13 Jbeta primers went into the PCR. Using immunoSEQ multiplex PCR, the repertoire was profiled, and TCRdb retains in-frame clones only, with some absent. The profile covers approximately 150,000 clones, with roughly a tenth appearing a single time and roughly 1.9% taken by the ten largest. Sequenced: PBMCs. The chain combines TRBV28 with TRBJ2-7; weak D call: TRBD2 (6 bases). This receptor was identified in a male donor in good health and CMV-seronegative. Here the CDR3 reads CASSSTGTHIYEQYF. CDR3 nucleotide sequence: TGTGCCAGCAGTTCGACCGGGACTCATATCTACGAGCAGTACTTC. Using reference TRBV28 and TRBJ2-7 for the parts outside the CDR3, the full variable domain is DVKVTQSSRYLVKRTGEKVFLECVQDMDHENMFWYRQDPGLGLRLIYFSYDVKMKEKGDIPEGYSVSREKKERFSLILESASTNQTSMYLCASSSTGTHIYEQYFGPGTRLTVT.